Listed below are T cell receptor beta chains from one sample, sequenced in a study of T cells in localized non-small cell lung cancer. Here immunoSEQ multiplex PCR was the method, and the copy in TCRdb shows in-frame clones only, minus some. Among 50,000 to 65,000 clones, 81% were seen once, and the ten largest hold around 4.8%. The sample here was PBMCs, taken before any cancer treatment. Receptor source: a man between 40 and 70 years old with stage II lung adenocarcinoma. CDR3s include the opening cysteine and the closing phenylalanine or tryptophan. Each record gives: V gene, J gene, CDR3 protein.

v_gene: TRBV30
j_gene: TRBJ2-1
CDR3aa: CAWSPGTSGGGNEQFF

v_gene: TRBV30
j_gene: TRBJ2-2
CDR3aa: CAWSDPGPLKEPGELFF

v_gene: TRBV5-6
j_gene: TRBJ2-5
CDR3aa: CASKMTGFGSQETQYF

v_gene: TRBV7-2
j_gene: TRBJ2-2
CDR3aa: CASSTRQGANTGELFF

v_gene: TRBV19
j_gene: TRBJ1-5
CDR3aa: CASSPLGLDLSDQPQHF

v_gene: TRBV4-1
j_gene: TRBJ2-7
CDR3aa: CASSQEGGGPRPYEQYF

v_gene: TRBV12-2
j_gene: TRBJ1-3
CDR3aa: CASRARYRDARGTIYF

v_gene: TRBV27
j_gene: TRBJ2-2
CDR3aa: CASWGQGAGELFF

v_gene: TRBV11-3
j_gene: TRBJ2-5
CDR3aa: CASSLRGQGQETQYF

v_gene: TRBV7-6
j_gene: TRBJ2-2
CDR3aa: CASSLAWTETGELFF

v_gene: TRBV2
j_gene: TRBJ1-1
CDR3aa: CASSADWNTEAFF

v_gene: TRBV19
j_gene: TRBJ1-1
CDR3aa: CASSIGLQGRGNTEAFF

v_gene: TRBV7-2
j_gene: TRBJ2-7
CDR3aa: CASSPGIRAESYEQYF

v_gene: TRBV4-1
j_gene: TRBJ2-3
CDR3aa: CASSEEETPYLDTQYF

v_gene: TRBV5-4
j_gene: TRBJ2-3
CDR3aa: CASSLGVGWGTDTQYF

v_gene: TRBV14
j_gene: TRBJ2-1
CDR3aa: CASSQLSRDRDTGGYEQFF

v_gene: TRBV5-1
j_gene: TRBJ2-7
CDR3aa: CASSPWDSIYEQYF

v_gene: TRBV25-1
j_gene: TRBJ2-1
CDR3aa: CASSESSGRYNEQFF

v_gene: TRBV6-1
j_gene: TRBJ2-3
CDR3aa: CASSAFGGGIDTQYF

v_gene: TRBV14
j_gene: TRBJ1-3
CDR3aa: CASSPRAGMLSGNTIYF

v_gene: TRBV30
j_gene: TRBJ2-7
CDR3aa: CAWGRESEQYF

v_gene: TRBV4-1
j_gene: TRBJ1-2
CDR3aa: CASSHPLRQGRDGYTF

v_gene: TRBV5-1
j_gene: TRBJ2-2
CDR3aa: CASSWAENTGELFF

v_gene: TRBV7-2
j_gene: TRBJ1-1
CDR3aa: CASSPQGNTEAFF

v_gene: TRBV6-6
j_gene: TRBJ2-7
CDR3aa: CASSRGGRNEQYF

v_gene: TRBV6-5
j_gene: TRBJ2-1
CDR3aa: CASSYKAYNEQFF

v_gene: TRBV6-1
j_gene: TRBJ1-2
CDR3aa: CASSESRDYGYTF

v_gene: TRBV29-1
j_gene: TRBJ2-3
CDR3aa: CSVTRQGASTDTQYF

v_gene: TRBV30
j_gene: TRBJ1-3
CDR3aa: CAWNRRDRSRSGNTIYF

v_gene: TRBV6-1
j_gene: TRBJ1-5
CDR3aa: CASSESWGGGQPQHF

v_gene: TRBV7-9
j_gene: TRBJ2-1
CDR3aa: CASSLDNAYNEQFF

v_gene: TRBV14
j_gene: TRBJ1-2
CDR3aa: CASSVAGYGYTF

v_gene: TRBV4-1
j_gene: TRBJ2-1
CDR3aa: CASSQDPLTSGVRNEQFF

v_gene: TRBV4-3
j_gene: TRBJ2-2
CDR3aa: CASSQAGLLTGELFF

v_gene: TRBV19
j_gene: TRBJ2-7
CDR3aa: CASSISFFFGTAAYEQYF

v_gene: TRBV5-4
j_gene: TRBJ1-2
CDR3aa: CASSPGQGNYGYTF

v_gene: TRBV29-1
j_gene: TRBJ1-5
CDR3aa: CSVVDGADSNQPQHF

v_gene: TRBV5-4
j_gene: TRBJ2-1
CDR3aa: CASSLLQAEQFF

v_gene: TRBV7-9
j_gene: TRBJ2-2
CDR3aa: CASGDTGELFF

v_gene: TRBV19
j_gene: TRBJ1-1
CDR3aa: CASTIGAGWSATEAFF

v_gene: TRBV11-3
j_gene: TRBJ2-5
CDR3aa: CASSLRLAGQETQYF

v_gene: TRBV6-1
j_gene: TRBJ2-7
CDR3aa: CASSAAYEQYF